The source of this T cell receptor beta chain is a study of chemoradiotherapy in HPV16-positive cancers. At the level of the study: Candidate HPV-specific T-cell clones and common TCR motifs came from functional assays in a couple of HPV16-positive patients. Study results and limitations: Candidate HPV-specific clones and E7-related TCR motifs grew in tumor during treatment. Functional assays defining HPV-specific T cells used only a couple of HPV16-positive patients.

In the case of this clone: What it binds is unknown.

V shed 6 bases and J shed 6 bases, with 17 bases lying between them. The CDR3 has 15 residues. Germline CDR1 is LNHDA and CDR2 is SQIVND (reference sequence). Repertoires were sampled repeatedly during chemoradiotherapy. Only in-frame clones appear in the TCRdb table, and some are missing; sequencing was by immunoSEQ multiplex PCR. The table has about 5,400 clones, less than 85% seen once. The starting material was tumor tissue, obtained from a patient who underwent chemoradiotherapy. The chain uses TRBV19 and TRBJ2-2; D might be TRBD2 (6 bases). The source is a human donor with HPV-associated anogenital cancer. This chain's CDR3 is CASSLGFGGAGELFF. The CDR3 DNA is TGTGCCAGTAGCCTTGGTTTCGGGGGTGCCGGGGAGCTGTTTTTT.